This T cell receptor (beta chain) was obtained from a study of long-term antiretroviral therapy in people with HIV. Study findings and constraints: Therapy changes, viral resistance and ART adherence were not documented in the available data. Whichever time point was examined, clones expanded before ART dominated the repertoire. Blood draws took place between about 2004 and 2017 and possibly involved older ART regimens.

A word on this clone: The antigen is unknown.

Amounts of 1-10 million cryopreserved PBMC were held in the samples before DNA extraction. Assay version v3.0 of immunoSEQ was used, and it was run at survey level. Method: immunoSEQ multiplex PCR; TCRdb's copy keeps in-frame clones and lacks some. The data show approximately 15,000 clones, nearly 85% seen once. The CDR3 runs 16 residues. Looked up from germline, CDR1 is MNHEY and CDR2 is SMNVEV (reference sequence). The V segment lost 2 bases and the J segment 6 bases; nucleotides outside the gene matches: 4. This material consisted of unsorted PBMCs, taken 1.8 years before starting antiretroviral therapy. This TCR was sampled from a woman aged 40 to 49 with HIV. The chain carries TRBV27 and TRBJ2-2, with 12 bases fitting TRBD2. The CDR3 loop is CASSLPSGRAAGELFF. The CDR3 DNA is TGTGCCAGCAGTTTACCTAGCGGGAGGGCCGCCGGGGAGCTGTTTTTT.